The 9 T cell receptor beta chains below were found in one sample sequenced in a study of blood T cell repertoires in COVID-19. The method was immunoSEQ multiplex PCR; TCRdb's version includes in-frame clones alone and lacks a portion of them. The profile shows 270,000 or so clones, about nine tenths of them singletons. Input material: PBMCs or T cells enriched from blood (not recorded which). These receptor sequences come from a woman in her twenties or thirties with acute COVID-19.

The chain couples TRBV12-3 or TRBV12-4 to TRBJ1-2; tentatively, D is TRBD1 (5 bases). The CDR3 spans 13 residues. Between the trimmed V and J ends, which lost 3 bases and 7 bases, there was a span of 12 bases. CDR3 amino acids: CASSLSTGGGYTF. The CDR3 DNA is TGTGCCAGCAGTTTGTCTACCGGGGGTGGCTACACCTTC.

This rearrangement joins TRBV24-1 to TRBJ1-5, with D unclear. Germline V lookup: CDR1 KGHDR, CDR2 SFDVKD. V was pared by 5 bases and J by 0 bases, with 7 bases between. The CDR3 contains 14 residues. CDR3 residues: CATSAGFSNQPQHF. DNA of the CDR3: TGTGCCACCAGTGCCGGGTTTAGCAATCAGCCCCAGCATTTT.

This clone was observed once. V gene TRBV2 combines with J gene TRBJ2-1; D is uncertain. There are 13 residues in the CDR3. Germline values: CDR1 SNHLY, CDR2 FYNNEI. V lost 11 bases and J lost 3, with 14 bases in between. CDR3 DNA sequence: TGTGCCTGCCTTCTAGGAGTCTACAATGAGCAGTTCTTC. Protein product: CACLLGVYNEQFF.

The chain uses TRBV7-2 and TRBJ2-1; TRBD2 aligns across 15 bases. The CDR3 runs to 14 residues. The V and J ends lost 2 bases and 13 bases, in that order; junction bases with no gene match: 3. CDR1 and CDR2 (germline): SGHTA, FQGNSA. In DNA, the CDR3 is TGTGCCAGCAGCTTATGGACTAGCGGGAGGGTCCAGTTCTTC. Protein: CASSLWTSGRVQFF.

This chain connects TRBV19 to TRBJ2-7; TRBD1 matches 8 bases. In germline, CDR1 is LNHDA, CDR2 SQIVND (reference sequence). With 4 bases clipped from V and 0 bases from J, the junction kept 2 bases outside the gene matches. This CDR3 has 14 amino acids. CDR3 region: CASSTGTGSYEQYF. DNA of the CDR3: TGTGCCAGTAGTACCGGGACAGGCTCCTACGAGCAGTACTTC.

As DNA, the CDR3 is TGTGCCAGCAGTCCCTACCCAGGGGGACAGGGGAACACTGAAGCTTTCTTT. This translates into CASSPYPGGQGNTEAFF. This chain connects TRBV27 to TRBJ1-1, with 9 bases matching TRBD1. The germline V gene has CDR1 MNHEY and CDR2 SMNVEV (reference sequence). V shed 5 bases and J 1 base; nucleotides not matched to a gene: 11. The CDR3 extends over 17 amino acids.

The genes are TRBV3-1 (or the pseudogene TRBV3-2) and TRBJ2-7; 7 bases line up with TRBD2. V was pared by 4 bases and J by 3 bases, with 0 bases of the junction left unmatched. There are 12 residues in the CDR3. Germline V CDR1 and CDR2: LGHDT, YNNKEL (reference sequence). The CDR3 nucleotides are TGTGCCAGCAGCCGCGGGAGCTACGAGCAGTACTTC. Translation gives CASSRGSYEQYF.

The chain joins TRBV6-4 to TRBJ2-7, with 10 bases fitting TRBD1. The CDR3 has 16 amino acids. The germline V gene has CDR1 MRHNA and CDR2 SNTAGT. V was clipped by 6 bases and J by 3 bases; unmatched bases: 11. CDR3 loop: CASRTTGGEGLYEQYF. The CDR3 DNA sequence: TGTGCCAGCAGGACGACAGGGGGCGAAGGACTCTACGAGCAGTACTTC.

The rearrangement joins TRBV6-5 to TRBJ2-1, with 10 nucleotides matching TRBD2. Trimming removed 4 bases from V and 4 bases from J; junction bases left unmatched: 4. Germline V gene lookup returns CDR1 MNHEY and CDR2 SVGAGI. The CDR3 spans 15 residues. CDR3 DNA sequence: TGTGCCAGCAGTTCAGGACTAGCGGCATACAATGAGCAGTTCTTC. It translates to CASSSGLAAYNEQFF.